The 29 T cell receptor beta chains reported below all come from one sample, sequenced in a study of PD-1 blockade in classical Hodgkin lymphoma. The assay was immunoSEQ multiplex PCR, and TCRdb's table has in-frame clones only and misses some. The profile covers 9,500 to 12,000 clones, with 84% appearing a single time and about 38% taken by the ten largest. All patients experienced relapse after autologous stem cell transplantation, and brentuximab vedotin exposure was variable. Thawed PBMCs underwent magnetic negative selection to obtain purified CD8+ T cells. This sample comprised CD8+ T cells from blood, obtained at baseline. Receptors were obtained from a human donor with classical Hodgkin lymphoma.

V usage is TRBV19 and J usage is TRBJ2-5, with D maybe TRBD1 (6 bases). Trimming left V 8 bases short and J 4 bases short, with 17 bases between. CDR1 and CDR2 (germline): LNHDA, SQIVND (reference sequence). CDR3 length: 14 residues. In nucleotides, the CDR3 is TGTGCCAGTCGCGACCTACAGGGAACAGAGACCCAGTACTTC. Its translation is CASRDLQGTETQYF.

This chain connects TRBV5-4 to TRBJ2-3; TRBD1 agrees at 11 bases. Trimming removed 1 base from V and 6 bases from J; junction bases left unmatched: 4. The CDR3 runs to 15 residues. Germline-derived CDR1 and CDR2 are SGHNT and YYREEE (reference sequence). CDR3 sequence: CASSLRGQGGDTQYF. The CDR3 DNA is TGTGCCAGCAGCTTGAGGGGACAGGGGGGCGATACGCAGTATTTT.

The V and J genes are TRBV28 and TRBJ2-7; 9 bases match TRBD1. Germline assignment: CDR1 MDHEN and CDR2 SYDVKM. J gave up 5 bases and V 2 bases, and 10 bases lay outside the gene matches. The CDR3 loop spans 16 amino acids. CDR3 residues: CASSLRSGDRENEQYF. The CDR3 nucleotides read TGTGCCAGCAGTTTAAGATCGGGGGACAGGGAAAACGAGCAGTACTTC.

This chain uses TRBV4-2 with TRBJ1-5, with D maybe TRBD1 (6 bases). Between the trimmed V and J ends, which lost 0 bases and 0 bases, there was a span of 6 bases. The CDR3 consists of 15 residues. Germline lookup yields CDR1 LGHNA and CDR2 YNFKEQ. DNA of the CDR3: TGTGCCAGCAGCCAAGAGGACAGTAGCAATCAGCCCCAGCATTTT. It specifies CASSQEDSSNQPQHF.

This CDR3 reads CASSQDTGGMETQYF. The CDR3 DNA reads as TGTGCCAGCAGCCAAGATACAGGGGGGATGGAGACCCAGTACTTC. The chain carries TRBV14 and TRBJ2-5, with 8 bases fitting TRBD1. The ends lost 0 bases at V and 5 bases at J; junction bases unmatched: 5. There are 15 residues in the CDR3. Germline CDR1 and CDR2: SGHDN and FVKESK.

V usage is TRBV30 and J usage is TRBJ1-2, with 9 nucleotides matching TRBD1. CDR1 and CDR2 from the germline V gene are GTSNPN and SVGIG (reference sequence). This CDR3 contains 15 residues. J gave up 4 bases and V 4 bases, and 10 bases lay outside the gene matches. The CDR3 loop is CAWTKGTGPFYGYTF. The CDR3 bases are TGTGCCTGGACCAAGGGGACAGGGCCCTTCTATGGCTACACCTTC. Variable domain in full (rest from reference TRBV30 and TRBJ1-2): SQTIHQWPATLVQPVGSPLSLECTVEGTSNPNLYWYRQAAGRGLQLLFYSVGIGQISSEVPQNLSASRPQDRQFILSSKKLLLSDSGFYLCAWTKGTGPFYGYTFGSGTRLTVV.

This clone was seen once. V gene TRBV7-8 combines with J gene TRBJ2-7; tentatively, D is TRBD2 (5 bases). Germline CDR1 and CDR2: SGHVS and FQNEAQ. The germline V and J ends were trimmed by 5 bases and 7 bases, with 18 bases remaining between them. The CDR3 spans 14 residues. The CDR3 nucleotides read TGTGCCAGCAGCGTCCTGGCCCCGAGAGGGGAGCAGTACTTC. Protein product: CASSVLAPRGEQYF.

This chain links TRBV7-9 with TRBJ1-3, with 8 nucleotides matching TRBD1. Per germline, CDR1 SEHNR and CDR2 FQNEAQ (reference sequence). V was clipped by 5 bases and J by 2 bases; unmatched bases: 5. This CDR3 spans 15 amino acids. CDR3 in DNA: TGTGCCAGCAGCCCACAGACAGGGGCTGGAAACACCATATATTTT. Its protein product is CASSPQTGAGNTIYF. The full variable domain, rest sourced from reference TRBV7-9 and TRBJ1-3, is DTGVSQNPRHKITKRGQNVTFRCDPISEHNRLYWYRQTLGQGPEFLTYFQNEAQLEKSRLLSDRFSAERPKGSFSTLEIQRTEQGDSAMYLCASSPQTGAGNTIYFGEGSWLTVV.

The rearrangement uses TRBV14 and TRBJ2-1; weak D call: TRBD2 (5 bases). The germline V gene encodes CDR1 SGHDN and CDR2 FVKESK. Deletions cut 0 bases from V and 4 bases from J, with 22 bases between. The CDR3 loop spans 19 amino acids. The CDR3 nucleotides are TGTGCCAGCAGCCAAGATCAAGATCTTTCGCTAGCCGGATACAATGAGCAGTTCTTC. Its translation: CASSQDQDLSLAGYNEQFF.

The J gene is TRBJ2-1, the V gene TRBV14; D perhaps matches TRBD2 (5 bases). Trimming stripped 5 bases from V and 0 bases from J, with 11 bases between. Germline CDR1 and CDR2: SGHDN and FVKESK. The CDR3 runs 15 residues. CDR3 in DNA: TGTGCCAGCAGCGGAGAGCGGAGCTCCTACAATGAGCAGTTCTTC. Protein: CASSGERSSYNEQFF.

V is TRBV13 and J is TRBJ1-1; possible D gene TRBD1, 6 bases. V dropped 5 bases and J dropped 4 bases, with 11 bases sitting between them. The CDR3 runs to 13 residues. Germline V gene lookup returns CDR1 PRHDT and CDR2 FYEKMQ (reference sequence). For the CDR3, the DNA is TGTGCCAGCAGCGATACAGGGATCACTGAAGCTTTCTTT. It encodes CASSDTGITEAFF.

The chain has TRBV2 and TRBJ1-1; D ambiguous. CDR3 length equals 14 residues. The germline V gene has CDR1 SNHLY and CDR2 FYNNEI. The V and J ends lost 4 bases and 1 base respectively, with 10 bases between them. The CDR3 DNA follows: TGTGCCAGCAGTGGGGTGGATACGAACACTGAAGCTTTCTTT. This gives the protein CASSGVDTNTEAFF.

This clone was counted once. V and J are TRBV13 and TRBJ2-5, with D possibly TRBD1 on 6 matching bases. The J call is doubtful: the DNA matches TRBJ2-7 better. Germline-derived CDR1 and CDR2 are PRHDT and FYEKMQ (reference sequence). This CDR3 has 13 residues. CDR3 region: CASSFTGSYEQYF. CDR3 nucleotide sequence: TGTGCCAGCAGCTTCACAGGGTCCTACGAGCAGTACTTC.

The chain uses TRBV7-8 and TRBJ2-7; TRBD2 agrees at 7 bases. The CDR3 covers 14 residues. CDR1 is SGHVS, CDR2 FQNEAQ, per germline. V was pared by 0 bases and J by 3 bases, with 2 bases of the junction left unmatched. CDR3 sequence (DNA): TGTGCCAGCAGCTTAGCCGGGGGGAACTACGAGCAGTACTTC. The encoded protein is CASSLAGGNYEQYF.

V usage is TRBV29-1 and J usage is TRBJ2-7; tentatively, D is TRBD1 (6 bases). The CDR3 spans 12 residues. Germline-derived CDR1 and CDR2 are SQVTM and ANQGSEA. Trimming pared 6 bases from V and 6 bases from J, leaving 15 bases between. CDR3 residues: CSVETGAGEQYF. CDR3 DNA: TGCAGCGTGGAGACAGGTGCAGGCGAGCAGTACTTC.

There are a few counts of this clone. The rearrangement uses TRBV4-3 and TRBJ2-1; 7 positions agree with TRBD2. CDR3 size: 17 residues. Germline-derived CDR1 and CDR2 are LGHNA and YSLEER. Trimming cost V 2 bases and J 2 bases; bases outside gene matches: 9. DNA for the CDR3: TGCGCCAGCAGCCAAAGCTACCCAGCGGGAACCTACAATGAGCAGTTCTTC. This encodes CASSQSYPAGTYNEQFF.

V usage is TRBV6-5 and J usage is TRBJ2-7; perhaps TRBD1 as D (6 bases). The V gene's germline CDR1 is MNHEY and CDR2 SVGAGI. This CDR3 is built from 16 residues. Trimming cost V 0 bases and J 1 base, with 13 bases left between them. CDR3: CASSYSTAGVSYEQYF. CDR3 bases: TGTGCCAGCAGTTACTCGACGGCAGGGGTTTCCTACGAGCAGTACTTC.

This CDR3 reads CASSGFPGGETQYF. DNA for the CDR3: TGTGCCAGCAGCGGGTTCCCAGGGGGAGAGACCCAGTACTTC. The V and J genes are TRBV5-6 and TRBJ2-5; 7 bases match TRBD1. With 4 bases clipped from V and 4 bases from J, the junction kept 7 bases outside the gene matches. The CDR3 length is 14 residues. Germline V CDR1 and CDR2: SGHDT, YYEEEE.

The chain joins TRBV4-3 to TRBJ2-1, with D hard to call. CDR1 is LGHNA, CDR2 YSLEER, per germline. The CDR3 runs 16 residues. V shed 5 bases and J shed 0 bases, with 14 bases lying between them. The CDR3 bases are TGCGCCAGCAGCGAAACCCCGACGGCCTCCTACAATGAGCAGTTCTTC. Protein sequence: CASSETPTASYNEQFF.

V and J are TRBV2 and TRBJ2-2; no definite D call. V was cut by 5 bases and J by 6 bases, with 13 bases left in between. There are 14 residues in the CDR3. Germline assignment: CDR1 SNHLY and CDR2 FYNNEI. DNA for the CDR3: TGTGCCAGCAGTCGGCTTTTCTCTCCCGGGGAGCTGTTTTTT. Translation gives CASSRLFSPGELFF.

This clone was detected a few times. The V call is TRBV15, the J call TRBJ1-2, with D hard to call. The CDR3 is 13 amino acids. V was trimmed by 2 bases and J by 8 bases, leaving 12 bases between them. CDR1 LNHNV and CDR2 YYDKDF come from the germline V gene (reference sequence). CDR3 amino acids: CATSRTWGEGYTF. CDR3 DNA: TGTGCCACCAGCAGAACTTGGGGAGAGGGCTACACCTTC. Variable domain in full (rest from reference TRBV15 and TRBJ1-2): DAMVIQNPRYQVTQFGKPVTLSCSQTLNHNVMYWYQQKSSQAPKLLFHYYDKDFNNEADTPDNFQSRRPNTSFCFLDIRSPGLGDTAMYLCATSRTWGEGYTFGSGTRLTVV.

This chain joins TRBV28 and TRBJ2-1, with 8 nucleotides matching TRBD1. This CDR3 region has 17 residues. Germline CDR1 reads MDHEN; CDR2 reads SYDVKM. Trimming removed 2 bases from V and 5 bases from J; junction bases left unmatched: 11. This CDR3 is CASSLLLPDRANNEQFF. The CDR3 nucleotides read TGTGCCAGCAGTTTACTGCTCCCGGACAGGGCCAACAATGAGCAGTTCTTC.

The chain employs TRBV28 and TRBJ2-5; D tentatively fits TRBD1 or TRBD2 (5 bases each). The germline V gene encodes CDR1 MDHEN and CDR2 SYDVKM. V shed 1 base and J shed 1 base, with 7 bases lying between them. The CDR3 is made up of 14 amino acids. The DNA of the CDR3 is TGTGCCAGCAGTTTATCCGGGGCCCAAGAGACCCAGTACTTC. This encodes CASSLSGAQETQYF.

The chain employs TRBV15 and TRBJ2-3; D may be TRBD1 (5 bases). Germline-derived CDR1 and CDR2 are LNHNV and YYDKDF (reference sequence). Trimming cost V 0 bases and J 6 bases, with 10 bases left between them. This CDR3 region has 14 residues. DNA of the CDR3: TGTGCCACCAGCAGAGATATGTCAGGGGATACGCAGTATTTT. It encodes CATSRDMSGDTQYF.

The chain joins TRBV4-1 to TRBJ2-3; D gene uncertain. V lost 4 bases and J lost 0, with 8 bases in between. This CDR3 has 14 residues. The germline V gene has CDR1 MGHRA and CDR2 YSYEKL. Here the CDR3 reads CASSPDGSTDTQYF. As DNA, the CDR3 is TGCGCCAGCAGCCCCGACGGAAGCACAGATACGCAGTATTTT.

This rearrangement joins TRBV28 to TRBJ1-5; TRBD1 is a possible D gene (6 bases). Deletions cut 7 bases from V and 7 bases from J, with 17 bases between. This CDR3 region has 14 residues. The germline gives CDR1 MDHEN, CDR2 SYDVKM. For the CDR3, the DNA is TGTGCCAGCATATCGGGGGGGCGCGGACAGCCCCAGCATTTT. It translates to CASISGGRGQPQHF. Drawing the rest from reference TRBV28 and TRBJ1-5, the complete variable domain is DVKVTQSSRYLVKRTGEKVFLECVQDMDHENMFWYRQDPGLGLRLIYFSYDVKMKEKGDIPEGYSVSREKKERFSLILESASTNQTSMYLCASISGGRGQPQHFGDGTRLSIL.

The chain employs TRBV5-8 and TRBJ2-3, with 7 positions matching TRBD1. Unmatched junction bases numbered 17, after V lost 1 base and J lost 6 bases. Germline values: CDR1 SGHTS, CDR2 YDEGEE. CDR3 length: 18 residues. Here the CDR3 reads CASSLRGFSGGRADTQYF. The CDR3 region has the DNA TGTGCCAGCAGCTTGCGGGGCTTTTCAGGGGGAAGGGCGGATACGCAGTATTTT. The variable domain in full, completed from reference TRBV5-8 and TRBJ2-3, reads EAGVTQSPTHLIKTRGQQATLRCSPISGHTSVYWYQQALGLGLQFLLWYDEGEERNRGNFPPRFSGRQFPNYSSELNVNALELEDSALYLCASSLRGFSGGRADTQYFGPGTRLTVL.

The chain combines TRBV29-1 with TRBJ2-2; 9 bases match TRBD2. The CDR3 sequence is 15 residues long. Losses at the gene ends were 4 bases for V and 3 bases for J; bases not matched to a gene: 6. Looked up from germline, CDR1 is SQVTM and CDR2 is ANQGSEA. In DNA form, the CDR3 reads TGCAGCGTTGCCAGCGGGAGGCTAGACACCGGGGAGCTGTTTTTT. Translating gives CSVASGRLDTGELFF.

To note about this clone: One junction end does not reproduce the germline sequence, and a read error may be involved. This chain links TRBV13 with TRBJ1-2; TRBD1 matches 7 bases. The CDR3 has 15 residues. Per germline, CDR1 PRHDT and CDR2 FYEKMQ (reference sequence). CDR3 bases: TGTGCCGGCAGCTCAGGGGGGGCGCCCATAAATGGCTACACCTTC. Residues: CAGSSGGAPINGYTF.